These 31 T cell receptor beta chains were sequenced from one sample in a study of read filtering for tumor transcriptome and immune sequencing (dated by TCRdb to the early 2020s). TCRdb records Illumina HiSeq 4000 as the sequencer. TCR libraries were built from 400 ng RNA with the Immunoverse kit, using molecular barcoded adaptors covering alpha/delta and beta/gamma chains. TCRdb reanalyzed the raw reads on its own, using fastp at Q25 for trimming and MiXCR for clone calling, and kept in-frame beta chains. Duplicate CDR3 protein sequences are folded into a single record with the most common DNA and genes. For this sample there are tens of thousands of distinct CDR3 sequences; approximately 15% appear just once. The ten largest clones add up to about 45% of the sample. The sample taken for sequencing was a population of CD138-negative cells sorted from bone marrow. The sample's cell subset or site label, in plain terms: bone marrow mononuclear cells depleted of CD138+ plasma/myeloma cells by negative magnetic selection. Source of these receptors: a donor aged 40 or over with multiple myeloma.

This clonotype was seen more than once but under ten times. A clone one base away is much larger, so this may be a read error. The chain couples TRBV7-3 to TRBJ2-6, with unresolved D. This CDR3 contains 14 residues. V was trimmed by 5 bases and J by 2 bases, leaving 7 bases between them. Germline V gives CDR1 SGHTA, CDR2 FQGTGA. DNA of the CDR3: TGTGCCAGCAGCCCTCTAGCTGGGGCCAACGTCCTGACTTTC. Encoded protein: CASSPLAGANVLTF.

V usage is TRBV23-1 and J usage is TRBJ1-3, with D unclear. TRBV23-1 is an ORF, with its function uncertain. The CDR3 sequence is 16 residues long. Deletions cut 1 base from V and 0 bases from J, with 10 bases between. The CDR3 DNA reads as TGCGCCAGCAGTCAATATCTCCATGACTCTGGAAACACCATATATTTT. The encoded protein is CASSQYLHDSGNTIYF.

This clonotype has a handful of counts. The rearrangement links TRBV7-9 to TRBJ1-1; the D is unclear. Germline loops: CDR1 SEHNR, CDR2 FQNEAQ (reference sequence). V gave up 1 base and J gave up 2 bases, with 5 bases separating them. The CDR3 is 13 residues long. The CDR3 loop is CASSLGFNTEAFF. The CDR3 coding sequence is TGTGCCAGCAGCTTAGGCTTTAACACTGAAGCTTTCTTT.

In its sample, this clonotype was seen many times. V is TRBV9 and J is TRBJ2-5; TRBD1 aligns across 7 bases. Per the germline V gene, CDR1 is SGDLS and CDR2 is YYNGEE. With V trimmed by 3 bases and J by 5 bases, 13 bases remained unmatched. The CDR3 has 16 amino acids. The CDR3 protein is CASSAHYRGRKETQYF. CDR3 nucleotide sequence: TGTGCCAGCAGCGCGCACTACAGGGGAAGAAAGGAGACCCAGTACTTC.

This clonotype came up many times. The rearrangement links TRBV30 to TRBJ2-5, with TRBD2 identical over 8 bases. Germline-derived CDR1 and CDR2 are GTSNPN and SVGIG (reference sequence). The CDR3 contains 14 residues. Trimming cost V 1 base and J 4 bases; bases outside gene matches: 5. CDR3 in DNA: TGTGCCTGGAGTGACGGGAGGGCCAGAGAGACCCAGTACTTC. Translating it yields CAWSDGRARETQYF.

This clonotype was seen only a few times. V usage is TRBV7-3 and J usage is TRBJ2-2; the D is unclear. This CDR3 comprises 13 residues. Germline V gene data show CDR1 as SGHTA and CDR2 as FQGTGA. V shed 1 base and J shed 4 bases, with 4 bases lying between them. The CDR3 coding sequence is TGTGCCAGCAGCTTAAGTAGCACCGGGGAGCTGTTTTTT. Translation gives CASSLSSTGELFF.

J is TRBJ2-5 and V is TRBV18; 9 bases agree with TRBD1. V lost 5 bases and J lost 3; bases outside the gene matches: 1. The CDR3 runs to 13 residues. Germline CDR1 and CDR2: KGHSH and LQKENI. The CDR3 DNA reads TGTGCCAGCTCAGGGGACAGGGAAGAGACCCAGTACTTC. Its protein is CASSGDREETQYF.

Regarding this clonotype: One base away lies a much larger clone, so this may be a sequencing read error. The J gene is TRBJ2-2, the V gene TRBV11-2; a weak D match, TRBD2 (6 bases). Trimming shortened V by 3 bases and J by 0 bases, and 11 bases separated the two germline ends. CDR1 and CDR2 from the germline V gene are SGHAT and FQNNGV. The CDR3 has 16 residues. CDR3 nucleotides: TGTGCCAGCAGCTTTCCGGGACTGACGAACACCGGGGAGCTGTTTTTT. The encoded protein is CASSFPGLTNTGELFF.

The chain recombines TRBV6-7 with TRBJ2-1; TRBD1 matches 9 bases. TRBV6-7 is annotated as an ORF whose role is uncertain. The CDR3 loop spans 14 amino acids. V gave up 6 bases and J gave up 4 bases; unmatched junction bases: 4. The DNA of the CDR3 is TGTGCCAGCAGGAGGACAGGGGTATACAATGAGCAGTTCTTC. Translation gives CASRRTGVYNEQFF.

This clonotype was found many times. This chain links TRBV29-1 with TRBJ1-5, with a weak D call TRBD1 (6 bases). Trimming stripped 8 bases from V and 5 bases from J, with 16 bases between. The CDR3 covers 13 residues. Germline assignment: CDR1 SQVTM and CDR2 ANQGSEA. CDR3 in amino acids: CSPTDRQHQPQHF. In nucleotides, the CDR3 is TGCAGCCCTACTGACAGGCAACATCAGCCCCAGCATTTT.

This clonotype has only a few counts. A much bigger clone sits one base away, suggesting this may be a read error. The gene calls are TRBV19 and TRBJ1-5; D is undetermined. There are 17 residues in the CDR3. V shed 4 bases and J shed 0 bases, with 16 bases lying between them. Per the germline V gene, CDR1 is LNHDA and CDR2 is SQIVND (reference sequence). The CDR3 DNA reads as TGTGCCAGTAGTAAGGTAGGGCTCCGTTCTAGCAATCAGCCCCAGCATTTT. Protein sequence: CASSKVGLRSSNQPQHF. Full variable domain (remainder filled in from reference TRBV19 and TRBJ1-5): DGGITQSPKYLFRKEGQNVTLSCEQNLNHDAMYWYRQDPGQGLRLIYYSQIVNDFQKGDIAEGYSVSREKKESFPLTVTSAQKNPTAFYLCASSKVGLRSSNQPQHFGDGTRLSIL.

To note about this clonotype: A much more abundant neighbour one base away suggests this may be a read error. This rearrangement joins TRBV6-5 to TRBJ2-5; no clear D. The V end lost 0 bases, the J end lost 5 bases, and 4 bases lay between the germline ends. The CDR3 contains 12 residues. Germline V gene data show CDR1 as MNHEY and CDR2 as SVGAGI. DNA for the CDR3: TGTGCCAGCAGTTACTCGCTGGAGACCCAGTACTTC. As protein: CASSYSLETQYF.

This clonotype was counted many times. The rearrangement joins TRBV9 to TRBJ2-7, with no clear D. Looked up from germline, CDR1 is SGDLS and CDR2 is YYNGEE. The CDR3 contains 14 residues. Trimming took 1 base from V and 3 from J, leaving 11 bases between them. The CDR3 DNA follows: TGTGCCAGCAGCGTAAACAGCGACCTCTACGAGCAGTACTTC. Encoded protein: CASSVNSDLYEQYF.

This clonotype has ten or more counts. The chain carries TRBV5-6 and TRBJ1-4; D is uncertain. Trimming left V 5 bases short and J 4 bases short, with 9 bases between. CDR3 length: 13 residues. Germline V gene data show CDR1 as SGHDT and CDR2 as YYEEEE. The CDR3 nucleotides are TGTGCCAGCAGAACGGGCCATAATGAAAAACTGTTTTTT. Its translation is CASRTGHNEKLFF.

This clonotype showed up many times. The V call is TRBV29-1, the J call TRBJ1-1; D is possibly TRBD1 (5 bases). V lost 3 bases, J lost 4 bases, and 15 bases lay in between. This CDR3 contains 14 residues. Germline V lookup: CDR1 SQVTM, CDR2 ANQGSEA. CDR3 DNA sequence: TGCAGCGTTGAGCCCGGACAAAGGGGCACTGAAGCTTTCTTT. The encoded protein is CSVEPGQRGTEAFF. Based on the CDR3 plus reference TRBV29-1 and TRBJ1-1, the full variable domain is SAVISQKPSRDICQRGTSLTIQCQVDSQVTMMFWYRQQPGQSLTLIATANQGSEATYESGFVIDKFPISRPNLTFSTLTVSNMSPEDSSIYLCSVEPGQRGTEAFFGQGTRLTVV.

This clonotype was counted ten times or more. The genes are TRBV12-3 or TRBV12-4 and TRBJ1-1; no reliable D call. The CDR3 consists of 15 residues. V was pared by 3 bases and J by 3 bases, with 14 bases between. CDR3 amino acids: CASSFRFTRDTEAFF. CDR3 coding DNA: TGTGCCAGCAGTTTCCGGTTTACGAGGGACACTGAAGCTTTCTTT.

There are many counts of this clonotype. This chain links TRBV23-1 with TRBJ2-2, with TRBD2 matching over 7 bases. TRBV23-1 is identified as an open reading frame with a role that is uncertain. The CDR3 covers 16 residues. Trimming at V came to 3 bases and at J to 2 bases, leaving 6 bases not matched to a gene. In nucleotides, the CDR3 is TGCGCCAGCAGTCAGGGGAGGGAACAAAACACCGGGGAGCTGTTTTTT. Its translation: CASSQGREQNTGELFF.

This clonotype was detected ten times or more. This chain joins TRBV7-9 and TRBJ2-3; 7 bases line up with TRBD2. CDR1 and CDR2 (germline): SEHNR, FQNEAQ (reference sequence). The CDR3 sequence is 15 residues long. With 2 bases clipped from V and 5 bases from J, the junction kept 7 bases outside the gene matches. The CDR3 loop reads CASSLFGIAGDTQYF. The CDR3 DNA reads TGTGCCAGCAGCTTATTTGGGATAGCGGGAGATACGCAGTATTTT.

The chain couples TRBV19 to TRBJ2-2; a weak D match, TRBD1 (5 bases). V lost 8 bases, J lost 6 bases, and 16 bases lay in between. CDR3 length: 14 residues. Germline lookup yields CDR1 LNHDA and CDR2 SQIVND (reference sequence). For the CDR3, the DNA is TGTGCCAGTCAACCCTCAGGGCGCTCCGGGGAGCTGTTTTTT. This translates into CASQPSGRSGELFF.

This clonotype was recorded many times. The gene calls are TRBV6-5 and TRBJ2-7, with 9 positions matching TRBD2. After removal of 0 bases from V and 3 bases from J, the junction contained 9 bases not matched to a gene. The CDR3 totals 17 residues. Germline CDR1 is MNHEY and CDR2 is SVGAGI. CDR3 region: CASSYSGGRLADYEQYF. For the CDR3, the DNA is TGTGCCAGCAGTTACTCTGGAGGGCGACTAGCGGACTACGAGCAGTACTTC.

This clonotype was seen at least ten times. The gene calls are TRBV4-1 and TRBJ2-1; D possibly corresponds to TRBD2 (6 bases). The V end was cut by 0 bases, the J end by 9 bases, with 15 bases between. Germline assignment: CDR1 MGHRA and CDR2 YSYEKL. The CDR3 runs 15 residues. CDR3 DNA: TGCGCCAGCAGCCAAGATCGGGGCGGGAAGGTTGAGCAGTTCTTC. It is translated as CASSQDRGGKVEQFF.

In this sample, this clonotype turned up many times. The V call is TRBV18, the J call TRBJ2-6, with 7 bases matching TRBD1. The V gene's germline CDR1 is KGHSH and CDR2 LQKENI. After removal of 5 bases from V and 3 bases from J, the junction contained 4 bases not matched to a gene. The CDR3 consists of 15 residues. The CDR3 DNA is TGTGCCAGCTCAAAGACAGGGAATGGGGCCAACGTCCTGACTTTC. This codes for CASSKTGNGANVLTF. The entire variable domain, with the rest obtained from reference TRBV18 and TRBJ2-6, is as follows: NAGVMQNPRHLVRRRGQEARLRCSPMKGHSHVYWYRQLPEEGLKFMVYLQKENIIDESGMPKERFSAEFPKEGPSILRIQQVVRGDSAAYFCASSKTGNGANVLTFGAGSRLTVL.

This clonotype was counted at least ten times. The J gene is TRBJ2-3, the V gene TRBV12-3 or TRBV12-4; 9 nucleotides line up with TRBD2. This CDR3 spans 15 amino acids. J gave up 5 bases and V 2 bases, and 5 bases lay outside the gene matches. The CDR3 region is CASSLFAGGKDTQYF. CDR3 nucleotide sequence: TGTGCCAGCAGTTTATTCGCGGGAGGGAAAGATACGCAGTATTTT.

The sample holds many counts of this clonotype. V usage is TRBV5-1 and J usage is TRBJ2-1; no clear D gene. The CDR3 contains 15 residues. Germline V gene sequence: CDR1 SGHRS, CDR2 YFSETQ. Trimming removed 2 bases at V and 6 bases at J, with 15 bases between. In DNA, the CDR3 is TGCGCCAGCAGCTTTTCCTGGTTCCCCTCCAATGAGCAGTTCTTC. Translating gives CASSFSWFPSNEQFF.

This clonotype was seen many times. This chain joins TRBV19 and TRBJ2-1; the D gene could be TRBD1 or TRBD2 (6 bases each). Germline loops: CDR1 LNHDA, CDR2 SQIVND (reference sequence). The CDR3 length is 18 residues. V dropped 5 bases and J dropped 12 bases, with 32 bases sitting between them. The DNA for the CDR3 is TGTGCCAGTAGTTCTGATAACGACAGGACAATGGAGCGGGTTCTGCAGTTCTTC. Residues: CASSSDNDRTMERVLQFF.

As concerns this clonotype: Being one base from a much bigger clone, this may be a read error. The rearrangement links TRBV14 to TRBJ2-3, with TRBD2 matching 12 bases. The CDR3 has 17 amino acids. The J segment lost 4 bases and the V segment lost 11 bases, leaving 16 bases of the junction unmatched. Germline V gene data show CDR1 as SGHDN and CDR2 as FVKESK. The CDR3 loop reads CAGGLAGKGPWADTQYF. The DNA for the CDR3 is TGTGCCGGCGGACTAGCGGGAAAAGGACCTTGGGCAGATACGCAGTATTTT.

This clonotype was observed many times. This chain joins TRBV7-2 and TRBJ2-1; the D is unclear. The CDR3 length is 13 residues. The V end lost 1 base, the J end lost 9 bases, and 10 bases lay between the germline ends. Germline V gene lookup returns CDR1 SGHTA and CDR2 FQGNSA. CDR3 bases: TGTGCCAGCAGCTTAGACCTCCAGCGTGAGCAGTTCTTC. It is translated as CASSLDLQREQFF.

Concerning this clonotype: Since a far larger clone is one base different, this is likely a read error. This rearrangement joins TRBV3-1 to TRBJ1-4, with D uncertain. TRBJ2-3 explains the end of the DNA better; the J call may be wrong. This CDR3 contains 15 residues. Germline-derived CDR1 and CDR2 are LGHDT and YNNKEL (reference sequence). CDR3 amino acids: CASSQDHLPADTQYF. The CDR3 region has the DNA TGTGCCAGCAGCCAAGATCACCTTCCGGCAGATACGCAGTATTTT.

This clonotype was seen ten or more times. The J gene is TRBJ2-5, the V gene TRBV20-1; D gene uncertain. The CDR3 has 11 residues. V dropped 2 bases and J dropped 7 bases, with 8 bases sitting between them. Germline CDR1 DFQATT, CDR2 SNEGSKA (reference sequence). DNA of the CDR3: TGCAGTGCTAGACCGGCAGGGACCCAGTACTTC. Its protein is CSARPAGTQYF.

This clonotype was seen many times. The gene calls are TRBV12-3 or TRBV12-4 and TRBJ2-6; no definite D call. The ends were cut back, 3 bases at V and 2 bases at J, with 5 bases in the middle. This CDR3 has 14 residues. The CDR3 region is CASSFRAGANVLTF. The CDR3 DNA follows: TGTGCCAGCAGTTTTAGGGCTGGGGCCAACGTCCTGACTTTC.

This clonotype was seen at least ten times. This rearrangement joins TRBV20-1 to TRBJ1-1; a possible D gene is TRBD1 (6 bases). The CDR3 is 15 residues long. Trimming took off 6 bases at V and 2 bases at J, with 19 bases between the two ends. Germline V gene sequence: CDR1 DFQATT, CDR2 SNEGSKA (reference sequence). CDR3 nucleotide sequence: TGCAGTGCACCCCGGACCGGGACAACAAACACTGAAGCTTTCTTT. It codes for CSAPRTGTTNTEAFF.